This record covers a single T cell receptor (beta chain). This sample was taken from a study of blood T cell repertoires in COVID-19. Study context: The United States, Italy and Spain provided the acute and convalescent COVID-19 samples.

Methods used by the authors: Estimates of nucleated cell counts were drawn from the amplification of reference gene primers. This table comes from immunoSEQ multiplex PCR, and its TCRdb copy is limited to in-frame clones, with some not included. V and J calls plus clone size are reproduced from that table; the DNA served to infer D and trimming. Of over 400,000 clones listed, about 89% are singletons. CDR3 size: 12 residues. V was cut by 6 bases and J by 8 bases, with 8 bases left in between. Sequenced: peripheral blood. The sequence was collected from a woman in her 50s with COVID-19, enrolled during active disease. This chain uses TRBV12-3 or TRBV12-4 with TRBJ1-6; D unresolved. This CDR3 reads CASSLTYSPLHF. In DNA form, the CDR3 reads TGTGCCAGCAGCCTAACGTATTCACCCCTCCACTTT.